These 21 T cell receptor beta chains share one sample of origin, sequenced in a study of T cell clonality in common variable immunodeficiency. TCRdb's table, derived via immunoSEQ multiplex PCR, lists solely in-frame clones and lacks some. Observed in the sample are about 37,000 clones, none of them singletons. The sequenced sample consisted of peripheral blood mononuclear cells. The receptors here all came from a person aged 18 to 69 in good health.

In its sample, this clone was seen many times. Read coverage stops 3 residues before the CDR3 terminus; the germline J gene supplies the remainder. The chain carries TRBV19 and TRBJ2-5, with TRBD1 as a possible D gene (5 bases). This CDR3 is 16 amino acids long. Between the trimmed V and J ends, which lost 1 base and 3 bases, there was a span of 15 bases. Germline lookup yields CDR1 LNHDA and CDR2 SQIVND (reference sequence). The CDR3 sequence: CASSIGIGQDEETQYF. CDR3 bases read: TGTGCCAGTAGTATAGGGATTGGACAAGACGAAGAGACC. The full variable domain, completed using reference TRBV19 and TRBJ2-5, is DGGITQSPKYLFRKEGQNVTLSCEQNLNHDAMYWYRQDPGQGLRLIYYSQIVNDFQKGDIAEGYSVSREKKESFPLTVTSAQKNPTAFYLCASSIGIGQDEETQYFGPGTRLLVL.

This clone was found many times. Read sequence stops 3 residues before the CDR3 end, and the germline J gene provides the missing end. V and J are TRBV6-1 and TRBJ1-2; 11 bases are a match to TRBD1. The CDR3 extends over 15 amino acids. Trimming at V came to 1 base and at J to 5 bases, leaving 3 bases not matched to a gene. The germline gives CDR1 MNHNS, CDR2 SASEGT. This CDR3 reads CASSEGTGGGYGYTF. CDR3 DNA (partial): TGTGCCAGCAGTGAAGGGACAGGGGGCGGATATGGC.

Many counts were recorded for this clone. Here the CDR3 reads CASSPAGGGGEKLFF. CDR3 DNA, as far as it was read: TGTGCCAGCAGCCCCGCCGGGGGGGGCGGTGAAAAA. The chain has TRBV7-2 and TRBJ1-4, with a weak D call TRBD1 (6 bases). The read gets to within 3 residues of the CDR3 end, and the germline J gene fills in the rest. This CDR3 has 15 amino acids. Germline lookup yields CDR1 SGHTA and CDR2 FQGNSA. V dropped 5 bases and J dropped 7 bases, with 17 bases sitting between them.

This clone was seen ten or more times. The CDR3 protein is CASSNRAGYNYEQYF. CDR3 DNA (partial): TGTGCCAGCAGCAATCGAGCGGGCTACAACTACGAG. The genes are TRBV13 and TRBJ2-7, with D tentatively TRBD2 (6 bases). The read stops 3 residues short of the end of the CDR3; the missing end is completed from the germline J gene. Germline V gives CDR1 PRHDT, CDR2 FYEKMQ (reference sequence). The CDR3 is 15 amino acids. V was shortened by 5 bases and J by 3 bases, with 17 bases between the two germline ends.

This clone was detected many times. Read sequence stops 3 residues before the CDR3 end, and the germline J gene provides the missing end. The J gene is TRBJ2-2, the V gene TRBV5-6, with D perhaps TRBD2 (5 bases). Trimming shortened V by 2 bases and J by 5 bases, and 10 bases separated the two germline ends. The CDR3 is 14 amino acids. Germline CDR1 is SGHDT and CDR2 is YYEEEE. The CDR3 spells CASSLSGVTGELFF. Incomplete CDR3 DNA: TGTGCCAGCAGCTTATCCGGGGTTACCGGGGAG.

Ten or more counts support this clone. The CDR3 end is not reached by the read, which stops 3 residues before it; the germline J gene fills it in. This sequence joins TRBV19 and TRBJ2-5; no reliable D call. The V end lost 0 bases, the J end lost 3 bases, and 5 bases lay between the germline ends. This CDR3 has 13 amino acids. Germline assignment: CDR1 LNHDA and CDR2 SQIVND (reference sequence). CDR3 protein: CASSIDLEETQYF. Incomplete CDR3 DNA: TGTGCCAGTAGTATAGATCTTGAAGAGACC.

At least ten counts were recorded for this clone. The read halts 3 residues ahead of the CDR3 end, with the missing end drawn from the germline J gene. The genes are TRBV6-2 or TRBV6-3 and TRBJ2-1; 7 nucleotides align to TRBD2. The CDR3 sequence is 15 residues long. Germline assignment: CDR1 MNHEY and CDR2 SVGEGT. The J segment lost 3 bases and the V segment lost 6 bases, leaving 8 bases of the junction unmatched. The CDR3 here is CASRATKRGYNEQFF. The CDR3 DNA, read in part, is TGTGCCAGCAGAGCGACTAAGCGGGGCTACAATGAG.

The table lists this clone with many counts. The CDR3 end lies 3 residues beyond the end of the read and is filled in from the germline J gene. The gene calls are TRBV2 and TRBJ2-6, with 7 bases aligning to TRBD1. CDR3 length: 15 amino acids. Germline V gene sequence: CDR1 SNHLY, CDR2 FYNNEI. The trim removed 6 bases at V and 5 bases at J, leaving 7 bases unmatched. The covered CDR3 bases are TGTGCCAGCAGCGGACAGGTGTCTCGGGCCAACGTC. It yields the protein CASSGQVSRANV. The entire CDR3 protein is CASSGQVSRANVLTF. Drawing the rest from reference TRBV2 and TRBJ2-6, the complete variable domain is EPEVTQTPSHQVTQMGQEVILRCVPISNHLYFYWYRQILGQKVEFLVSFYNNEISEKSEIFDDQFSVERPDGSNFTLKIRSTKLEDSAMYFCASSGQVSRANVLTFGAGSRLTVL.

This clone was detected ten times or more. The CDR3 is cut off 3 residues early in the read; its end comes from the germline J gene. The chain combines TRBV30 with TRBJ1-2; no clear D. The germline V gene encodes CDR1 GTSNPN and CDR2 SVGIG (reference sequence). Trimming stripped 0 bases from V and 4 bases from J, with 9 bases between. The CDR3 totals 13 residues. The CDR3 protein is CAWSVQTFYGYTF. The covered CDR3 bases are TGTGCCTGGAGTGTACAGACGTTCTATGGC.

This clone was seen repeatedly, ten times or more. Its ends do not fully match the called genes, so a read error is possible. With the read ending 3 residues before the CDR3 end, the germline J gene is used to fill in that end. This chain connects TRBV4-2 to TRBJ2-5, with 9 bases matching TRBD2. From germline, CDR1 is LGHNA and CDR2 YNFKEQ. The CDR3 runs 18 residues. The CDR3 here is CASSQVVGRGGIGETQYF. CDR3 bases read: TGCGCCAGCAGCCAAGTGGTTGGGCGGGGGGGCATAGGAGAGACC.

This clone was detected ten times or more. The read ends 3 residues before the CDR3 terminus; that terminus is restored from the germline J gene. J is TRBJ2-7 and V is TRBV7-9; D might be TRBD1 (6 bases). The CDR3 covers 15 residues. Per germline, CDR1 SEHNR and CDR2 FQNEAQ (reference sequence). V was cut by 0 bases and J by 4 bases, with 13 bases left in between. CDR3 in amino acids: CASSLALGGSYEQYF. The covered CDR3 bases are TGTGCCAGCAGCTTAGCGTTAGGGGGATCGTACGAG.

At least ten counts were recorded for this clone. The read falls 3 residues short of the CDR3 end, and the missing part is taken from the germline J gene. This chain uses TRBV7-6 with TRBJ1-1; 7 bases fit TRBD1. Germline CDR1 is SGHVS and CDR2 is FNYEAQ. The CDR3 is 15 residues long. V shed 5 bases, J shed 2 bases, and the junction held 8 bases outside the gene matches. The DNA read from the CDR3 is TGTGCCAGCAGCCCTTTCACAGGGGATAACACTGAA. Its translation: CASSPFTGDNTE. The whole CDR3 is CASSPFTGDNTEAFF.

Many counts were recorded for this clone. The missing CDR3 end, 3 residues past where the read stops, is filled in from the germline J gene. The rearrangement joins TRBV20-1 to TRBJ1-5; D is possibly TRBD1 (5 bases). This CDR3 has 13 residues. Germline-derived CDR1 and CDR2 are DFQATT and SNEGSKA (reference sequence). Between the trimmed V and J ends, which lost 4 bases and 2 bases, there was a span of 9 bases. CDR3 DNA (partial): TGCAGTGCTACGGGGGAGGGCAATCAGCCC. As protein: CSATGEGNQP. The entire CDR3 reads CSATGEGNQPQHF.

This clone has ten or more counts. The missing CDR3 end, 3 residues past where the read stops, is filled in from the germline J gene. The J gene is TRBJ1-4, the V gene TRBV7-9; tentatively, D is TRBD1 (6 bases). Trimming took off 5 bases at V and 8 bases at J, with 15 bases between the two ends. The CDR3 spans 14 residues. Germline values: CDR1 SEHNR, CDR2 FQNEAQ (reference sequence). Here the CDR3 reads CASSLQGAVEKLFF. Partial CDR3 DNA: TGTGCCAGCAGCCTACAGGGAGCTGTGGAAAAA.

This clone was seen many times. Read coverage stops 3 residues before the CDR3 terminus; the germline J gene supplies the remainder. The J gene is TRBJ2-7, the V gene TRBV7-2, with a weak D call TRBD2 (6 bases). The CDR3 consists of 12 residues. Germline V gives CDR1 SGHTA, CDR2 FQGNSA. V lost 5 bases, J lost 2 bases, and 7 bases lay in between. CDR3 DNA, as far as it was read: TGTGCCAGCAGCCGGACTACCTACGAG. It yields the protein CASSRTTYE. The CDR3, in full, reads CASSRTTYEQYF.

In its sample, this clone was seen many times. The read finishes 3 residues shy of the CDR3 end, and the germline J gene is used to complete it. The V gene is TRBV5-1, the J gene TRBJ1-6; TRBD1 matches 8 bases. There are 17 residues in the CDR3. The germline gives CDR1 SGHRS, CDR2 YFSETQ. With V trimmed by 2 bases and J by 7 bases, 11 bases remained unmatched. The CDR3 loop is CASSFGTGSIGNSPLHF. CDR3 bases read: TGCGCCAGCAGCTTTGGGACAGGCAGCATAGGGAATTCACCC.

This clone was seen ten or more times. The read falls 3 residues short of the CDR3 end, and the missing part is taken from the germline J gene. This chain uses TRBV5-1 with TRBJ2-3, with TRBD2 matching over 11 bases. Germline loops: CDR1 SGHRS, CDR2 YFSETQ. CDR3 length: 15 amino acids. V lost 0 bases, J lost 4 bases, and 1 base stayed unmatched. The DNA read from the CDR3 is TGCGCCAGCAGCTTGGCACTAGCGGGAGCAGATACG. Its protein product is CASSLALAGADT. The whole CDR3 sequence reads CASSLALAGADTQYF.

This clone showed up many times. The sequenced fragment ends 3 residues before the CDR3 boundary, so the rest is inferred from the germline J gene. This chain links TRBV5-1 with TRBJ2-2, with TRBD2 identical over 10 bases. There are 16 residues in the CDR3. With 5 bases clipped from V and 2 bases from J, the junction kept 6 bases outside the gene matches. From germline, CDR1 is SGHRS and CDR2 YFSETQ. CDR3 loop: CASSSWTSGNTGELFF. The sequenced CDR3 bases are TGCGCCAGCAGTTCATGGACTAGCGGTAACACCGGGGAG. The whole variable domain, remainder taken from reference TRBV5-1 and TRBJ2-2, is KAGVTQTPRYLIKTRGQQVTLSCSPISGHRSVSWYQQTPGQGLQFLFEYFSETQRNKGNFPGRFSGRQFSNSRSEMNVSTLELGDSALYLCASSSWTSGNTGELFFGEGSRLTVL.

At least ten counts were recorded for this clone. From the germline J gene comes the end of the CDR3, since the read stops 3 residues before it. The J gene is TRBJ2-2, the V gene TRBV5-1; 10 bases fit TRBD1. Germline-derived CDR1 and CDR2 are SGHRS and YFSETQ. V was clipped by 0 bases and J by 0 bases; unmatched bases: 5. There are 18 residues in the CDR3. This chain's CDR3 is CASSLGTGGKANTGELFF. CDR3 bases read: TGCGCCAGCAGCTTGGGGACAGGGGGAAAAGCGAACACCGGGGAG.

This clone was seen repeatedly, ten times or more. The sequenced fragment ends 3 residues before the CDR3 boundary, so the rest is inferred from the germline J gene. V usage is TRBV9 and J usage is TRBJ2-2; 10 bases are a match to TRBD2. The CDR3 has 18 residues. With V trimmed by 0 bases and J by 5 bases, 10 bases remained unmatched. Germline V lookup: CDR1 SGDLS, CDR2 YYNGEE. The CDR3 spells CASSVVASGGPETGELFF. The CDR3 bases that were read are TGTGCCAGCAGCGTAGTGGCTAGCGGGGGCCCAGAAACCGGGGAG.

This clone was counted at least ten times. The read ends 3 residues shy of where the CDR3 ends; the end is completed using the germline J gene. The chain links TRBV20-1 to TRBJ1-4, with a weak D call TRBD1 (6 bases). Deletions cut 0 bases from V and 4 bases from J, with 15 bases between. Per germline, CDR1 DFQATT and CDR2 SNEGSKA (reference sequence). The CDR3 contains 16 residues. The CDR3 bases that were read are TGCAGTGCTAGAGACTTCCGGGGGGCGTTTAATGAAAAA. Encoded protein: CSARDFRGAFNEK. The complete CDR3 sequence is CSARDFRGAFNEKLFF.